This entry features one T cell receptor (beta chain) sequence. The antigen is not known. This sample was taken from a study of T cell responses to AZD1222 COVID-19 vaccine. The overall study: Analyses pooled second doses at about 4 or about 12 weeks.

The junction had 1 base not matched to a gene; V was cut back by 5 bases and J by 0 bases. CDR3 length equals 13 residues. Germline CDR1 reads SEHNR; CDR2 reads FQNEAQ (reference sequence). The data were produced by immunoSEQ multiplex PCR, yet TCRdb's version contains in-frame clones alone and is incomplete. This sample has 100,000 to 150,000 clones, with 75% to 90% found just once. Study-wide findings and caveats: Unmutated regions of variants are reportedly targeted by nearly half of spike-specific TCRs.

The sequence was collected from an adult in good health. This material consisted of peripheral blood, taken on day 0 of AZD1222 vaccination. The chain carries TRBV7-9 and TRBJ2-7; 7 bases align to TRBD1. The CDR3 region has the DNA TGTGCCAGCAGCCGGGACAGCTCCTACGAGCAGTACTTC. It is translated as CASSRDSSYEQYF.